This is a list of T cell receptor beta chains from one sample in a study of blood T cell repertoires in COVID-19. Measured with immunoSEQ multiplex PCR; TCRdb has only the in-frame clones, and not every one. The table includes some 460,000 clones, approximately 90% detected once. Specimen: PBMCs or T cells enriched from blood (not recorded which). The source of these receptors is a woman aged 18-29 years with acute COVID-19. CDR3s include the opening cysteine and the closing phenylalanine or tryptophan. The D gene is left open where the match is weak. Where a row states a size, it is once, few, many or the class of an expanded clone; other rows omit it.

d_gene: -
j_gene: TRBJ1-3
len: 11
v_gene: TRBV10-1
abundance: -
CDR3nt: TGCGCCAGCCAGACTGGAAACACCATATATTTT
CDR3aa: CASQTGNTIYF

d_gene: -
j_gene: TRBJ1-3
len: 16
v_gene: TRBV14
abundance: few
CDR3nt: TGTGCCAGCAGCCAAGACGCGACACACTCTGGAAACACCATATATTTT
CDR3aa: CASSQDATHSGNTIYF

d_gene: TRBD1
j_gene: TRBJ1-1
len: 15
v_gene: TRBV29-1
abundance: -
CDR3nt: TGCAGCGTTGAAGTGACAGGGGGCGCGAACACTGAAGCTTTCTTT
CDR3aa: CSVEVTGGANTEAFF

d_gene: -
j_gene: TRBJ2-2
len: 14
v_gene: TRBV4-2
abundance: -
CDR3nt: TGTGCCAGCAGCCAGATTAGCGTCACCGGGGAGCTGTTTTTT
CDR3aa: CASSQISVTGELFF

d_gene: -
j_gene: TRBJ2-5
len: 13
v_gene: TRBV28
abundance: -
CDR3nt: TGTGCCAGCAGTTTGCCCCCGGTTGAGACCCAGTACTTC
CDR3aa: CASSLPPVETQYF

d_gene: -
j_gene: TRBJ2-2
len: 16
v_gene: TRBV7-2
abundance: few
CDR3nt: TGTGCCAGCAGCTTATATCAGCGGCTGAACACCGGGGAGCTGTTTTTT
CDR3aa: CASSLYQRLNTGELFF

d_gene: -
j_gene: TRBJ1-5
len: 14
v_gene: TRBV2
abundance: -
CDR3nt: TGTGCCAGCAGTGAGGCCACAGTAAATCAGCCCCAGCATTTT
CDR3aa: CASSEATVNQPQHF

d_gene: TRBD1
j_gene: TRBJ1-2
len: 14
v_gene: TRBV4-3
abundance: -
CDR3nt: TGCGCCAGCAGTCCCGGGACAGGGGGCCCTGGCTACACCTTC
CDR3aa: CASSPGTGGPGYTF

d_gene: -
j_gene: TRBJ1-2
len: 16
v_gene: TRBV2
abundance: -
CDR3nt: TGTGCCAGCAGGCGCGTACAGGCCACACTCGACTATGGCTACACCTTC
CDR3aa: CASRRVQATLDYGYTF

d_gene: -
j_gene: TRBJ1-2
len: 12
v_gene: TRBV13
abundance: -
CDR3nt: TGTGCCAGCAGCTTAGTGGGGGCCGGCTACACCTTC
CDR3aa: CASSLVGAGYTF

d_gene: TRBD2
j_gene: TRBJ2-2
len: 17
v_gene: TRBV7-9
abundance: -
CDR3nt: TGTGCCAGCAGCCTAGCGGGAGGCCCCGCGAACACCGGGGAGCTGTTTTTT
CDR3aa: CASSLAGGPANTGELFF

d_gene: -
j_gene: TRBJ1-6
len: 15
v_gene: TRBV3-1/TRBV3-2
abundance: -
CDR3nt: TGTGCCAGCAGCCTTGAGAGCTCCTATAATTCACCCCTCCACTTT
CDR3aa: CASSLESSYNSPLHF

d_gene: TRBD2
j_gene: TRBJ2-5
len: 15
v_gene: TRBV6-1
abundance: many
CDR3nt: TGTGCCAGCAGTGAGGTAGCGGGGAACCAAGAGACCCAGTACTTC
CDR3aa: CASSEVAGNQETQYF

d_gene: -
j_gene: TRBJ1-1
len: 14
v_gene: TRBV4-1
abundance: -
CDR3nt: TGCGCCAGCAGCCTACCAGGGGAGAACACTGAAGCTTTCTTT
CDR3aa: CASSLPGENTEAFF

d_gene: TRBD1
j_gene: TRBJ1-4
len: 15
v_gene: TRBV7-7
abundance: -
CDR3nt: TGTGCTAGCAGCTTAGGAACAGGGGGACCAGAAAAACTGTTTTTT
CDR3aa: CASSLGTGGPEKLFF

d_gene: TRBD1
j_gene: TRBJ2-7
len: 16
v_gene: TRBV27
abundance: -
CDR3nt: TGTGCCAGCAGTTCATTGACAGGGGGCTTTCTCTACGAGCAGTACTTC
CDR3aa: CASSSLTGGFLYEQYF

d_gene: TRBD1
j_gene: TRBJ2-5
len: 12
v_gene: TRBV11-1
abundance: -
CDR3nt: TGTGCCAGCAGCCACAGAGCAGGGGGCGAGAACTTC
CDR3aa: CASSHRAGGENF

d_gene: -
j_gene: TRBJ2-1
len: 15
v_gene: TRBV5-4
abundance: -
CDR3nt: TGTGCCAGCAGCTTGGGTCTGGGCCCCTACAATGAGCAGTTCTTC
CDR3aa: CASSLGLGPYNEQFF

d_gene: -
j_gene: TRBJ1-1
len: 12
v_gene: TRBV28
abundance: -
CDR3nt: TGTGCCAGCAGTGCCGGTGGCACTGAAGCTTTCTTT
CDR3aa: CASSAGGTEAFF

d_gene: TRBD1
j_gene: TRBJ1-4
len: 14
v_gene: TRBV2
abundance: -
CDR3nt: TGTGCCAGCAGAGCCGGGACAGGGAATGAAAAACTGTTTTTT
CDR3aa: CASRAGTGNEKLFF

d_gene: -
j_gene: TRBJ1-6
len: 14
v_gene: TRBV30
abundance: few
CDR3nt: TGTGCCTGGAATAGACACTCCTATAATTCACCCCTCCACTTT
CDR3aa: CAWNRHSYNSPLHF

d_gene: -
j_gene: TRBJ1-3
len: 15
v_gene: TRBV5-5
abundance: -
CDR3nt: TGTGCCAGCAGCTTCAACAGCTACTCTGGAAACACCATATATTTT
CDR3aa: CASSFNSYSGNTIYF

d_gene: -
j_gene: TRBJ2-7
len: 15
v_gene: TRBV18
abundance: -
CDR3nt: TGTGCCAGCTCACGGCGGACAGTTTTCAAAGGGGAGCAGTACTTC
CDR3aa: CASSRRTVFKGEQYF

d_gene: -
j_gene: TRBJ2-5
len: 12
v_gene: TRBV7-9
abundance: -
CDR3nt: TGTGCCAGCAGTCCCCCCTCGGAGACCCAGTACTTC
CDR3aa: CASSPPSETQYF

d_gene: TRBD1
j_gene: TRBJ1-6
len: 15
v_gene: TRBV11-2
abundance: -
CDR3nt: TGTGCCAGCACCCGAAGGCTGCAGGGGGATTCACCCCTCCACTTT
CDR3aa: CASTRRLQGDSPLHF

d_gene: TRBD1
j_gene: TRBJ2-1
len: 11
v_gene: TRBV24-1
abundance: once
CDR3nt: TGTGCCACCAGCAGGGGGAATGAGCAGTTCTTC
CDR3aa: CATSRGNEQFF

d_gene: -
j_gene: TRBJ1-5
len: 14
v_gene: TRBV7-9
abundance: -
CDR3nt: TGTGCCAGCAGCGCGGGGGCCGGAAGGCAGCCCCAGCATTTT
CDR3aa: CASSAGAGRQPQHF

d_gene: -
j_gene: TRBJ1-1
len: 17
v_gene: TRBV7-9
abundance: -
CDR3nt: TGTGCCAGCAGCTCGACATTCTCCAGGGGCACGAACACTGAAGCTTTCTTT
CDR3aa: CASSSTFSRGTNTEAFF

d_gene: TRBD1
j_gene: TRBJ1-4
len: 15
v_gene: TRBV7-2
abundance: -
CDR3nt: TGTGCCAGCAGCTCACCCGGACAGGGTGCTGAAAAACTGTTTTTT
CDR3aa: CASSSPGQGAEKLFF

d_gene: -
j_gene: TRBJ2-5
len: 12
v_gene: TRBV18
abundance: -
CDR3nt: TGTGCCAGCTCACACTACCAAGAGACCCAGTACTTC
CDR3aa: CASSHYQETQYF

d_gene: -
j_gene: TRBJ1-6
len: 11
v_gene: TRBV6-5
abundance: -
CDR3nt: TGTGCCAGCAGAGTAGATTCACCCCTCCACTTT
CDR3aa: CASRVDSPLHF

d_gene: TRBD2
j_gene: TRBJ2-1
len: 14
v_gene: TRBV18
abundance: -
CDR3nt: TGTGCCAGCTCAGCTGCTGGACTAGCGGCTGAGCAGTTCTTC
CDR3aa: CASSAAGLAAEQFF

d_gene: TRBD2
j_gene: TRBJ2-1
len: 17
v_gene: TRBV7-2
abundance: -
CDR3nt: TGTGCCAGCAGTTCGGGGGGACGCGACCCAACCTACAATGAGCAGTTCTTC
CDR3aa: CASSSGGRDPTYNEQFF

d_gene: -
j_gene: TRBJ2-5
len: 12
v_gene: TRBV5-1
abundance: -
CDR3nt: TGCGCCAGCAGCTTCGGAGCGGAGACCCAGTACTTC
CDR3aa: CASSFGAETQYF

d_gene: TRBD1
j_gene: TRBJ1-1
len: 15
v_gene: TRBV27
abundance: -
CDR3nt: TGTGCCAGCAGTCTTCAGACAGGGGTCAGCACTGAAGCTTTCTTT
CDR3aa: CASSLQTGVSTEAFF

d_gene: -
j_gene: TRBJ2-7
len: 17
v_gene: TRBV15
abundance: -
CDR3nt: TGTGCCACCAGCAGAGATTCCCTGGGCGGAGGAACTTACGAGCAGTACTTC
CDR3aa: CATSRDSLGGGTYEQYF

d_gene: -
j_gene: TRBJ2-7
len: 13
v_gene: TRBV4-1
abundance: -
CDR3nt: TGCGCCAGCAGCCAAGATAGAAACTACGAGCAGTACTTC
CDR3aa: CASSQDRNYEQYF

d_gene: -
j_gene: TRBJ1-4
len: 13
v_gene: TRBV4-1
abundance: -
CDR3nt: TGCGCCAGCAGCCCTTTCCAGGGGGAAAAACTGTTTTTT
CDR3aa: CASSPFQGEKLFF

d_gene: -
j_gene: TRBJ1-1
len: 14
v_gene: TRBV2
abundance: -
CDR3nt: TGTGCCAGCAGTGAAGCAGGGGGGGCGGTTGAAGCTTTCTTT
CDR3aa: CASSEAGGAVEAFF

d_gene: -
j_gene: TRBJ2-2
len: 17
v_gene: TRBV7-6
abundance: -
CDR3nt: TGTGCCAGCAGCTTAGCGGGAGGGCCAGGGGTCACCGGGGAGCTGTTTTTT
CDR3aa: CASSLAGGPGVTGELFF

d_gene: -
j_gene: TRBJ2-7
len: 15
v_gene: TRBV27
abundance: -
CDR3nt: TGTGCCAGCAGTTTATGGGGGGAGGTCCCTTACGAGCAGTACTTC
CDR3aa: CASSLWGEVPYEQYF

d_gene: -
j_gene: TRBJ1-4
len: 14
v_gene: TRBV7-9
abundance: once
CDR3nt: TGTGCCAGCAGCTCGGGGAACTATGGTGAAAAACTGTTTTTT
CDR3aa: CASSSGNYGEKLFF

d_gene: -
j_gene: TRBJ2-1
len: 11
v_gene: TRBV19
abundance: -
CDR3nt: TGTGCCAGTAGTATCCTGAATGAGCAGTTCTTC
CDR3aa: CASSILNEQFF

d_gene: -
j_gene: TRBJ2-1
len: 13
v_gene: TRBV6-5
abundance: -
CDR3nt: TGTGCCAGCAGCTTATTAAGGGGTAATGAGCAGTTCTTC
CDR3aa: CASSLLRGNEQFF

d_gene: -
j_gene: TRBJ2-5
len: 17
v_gene: TRBV3-1/TRBV3-2
abundance: -
CDR3nt: TGTGCCAGCAGCCTTAGTCAGATCCAGGGATTCAGAGAGACCCAGTACTTC
CDR3aa: CASSLSQIQGFRETQYF

d_gene: -
j_gene: TRBJ1-2
len: 13
v_gene: TRBV11-2
abundance: -
CDR3nt: TGTGCCAGCAGCTTAGAGGGGGGACGTGGCTACACCTTC
CDR3aa: CASSLEGGRGYTF

d_gene: -
j_gene: TRBJ1-1
len: 13
v_gene: TRBV7-6
abundance: -
CDR3nt: TGTGCCAGCAGCTTGAAACAACAATCTGAAGCTTTCTTT
CDR3aa: CASSLKQQSEAFF